Shown below are 19 T cell receptor beta chains from a single sample sequenced in a study of vaccination and CD4 T cells after COVID-19. Their recognized antigens are unknown. The Oncomine TCR Beta short-read assay was applied to DNA of cultured CD4+ T cells. TCRdb processed the PCR reads anew with MiXCR; each CDR3 protein has one entry. The sample records approximately 19,000 distinct CDR3 sequences, around two thirds being singletons. The sample's treatment: approximately 10-day PBMC culture with coronavirus spike peptide pools or control peptides (ViraFEST assay). Input material: CD4+ T cells from blood, cultured in vitro. The source is a human donor who had recovered from COVID-19.

V is TRBV20-1 and J is TRBJ1-6; 7 bases are a match to TRBD1. The CDR3 is 17 residues long. The V gene end was trimmed by 3 bases and the J gene end by 7 bases; junction bases not matched to a gene: 15. Germline V gives CDR1 DFQATT, CDR2 SNEGSKA (reference sequence). The CDR3 sequence: CSASGLDRAVWNSPLHF. Written as DNA, the CDR3 is TGCAGTGCTAGCGGGCTAGACAGGGCGGTTTGGAATTCACCCCTCCACTTT.

DNA for the CDR3: TGTGCCAGCAGTTTCTCCGGGACAGGGAAAGGGGGCCAGCATTTT. Protein product: CASSFSGTGKGGQHF. This chain joins TRBV12-3 or TRBV12-4 and TRBJ1-5, with TRBD1 matching over 9 bases. Unmatched junction bases numbered 12, after V lost 3 bases and J lost 12 bases. There are 15 residues in the CDR3.

This clonotype appeared a few times. This rearrangement joins TRBV12-3 or TRBV12-4 to TRBJ1-5; D possibly corresponds to TRBD1 (5 bases). The CDR3 loop spans 16 amino acids. The V end lost 4 bases, the J end lost 7 bases, and 20 bases lay between the germline ends. The chain's CDR3 is CASSYIGPLGDQPQHF. CDR3 nucleotides: TGTGCCAGCAGTTACATAGGGCCCCTGGGGGACCAGCCCCAGCATTTT.

This sequence joins TRBV15 and TRBJ2-1, with 7 bases identical to TRBD2. The ends lost 0 bases at V and 7 bases at J; junction bases unmatched: 6. This CDR3 has 15 amino acids. Germline V CDR1 and CDR2: LNHNV, YYDKDF (reference sequence). The CDR3: CATSREGGRGNEQFF. For the CDR3, the DNA is TGTGCCACCAGCAGAGAGGGCGGGAGAGGGAATGAGCAGTTCTTC. Full variable domain (missing parts from reference TRBV15 and TRBJ2-1): DAMVIQNPRYQVTQFGKPVTLSCSQTLNHNVMYWYQQKSSQAPKLLFHYYDKDFNNEADTPDNFQSRRPNTSFCFLDIRSPGLGDTAMYLCATSREGGRGNEQFFGPGTRLTVL.

The genes are TRBV19 and TRBJ1-6, with D hard to call. CDR3 size: 15 residues. Germline CDR1 LNHDA, CDR2 SQIVND (reference sequence). V was shortened by 6 bases and J by 0 bases, with 9 bases between the two germline ends. The DNA for the CDR3 is TGTGCCAGTAGAGGGCCGAGCTCCTATAATTCACCCCTCCACTTT. It specifies CASRGPSSYNSPLHF. Variable domain in full (rest from reference TRBV19 and TRBJ1-6): DGGITQSPKYLFRKEGQNVTLSCEQNLNHDAMYWYRQDPGQGLRLIYYSQIVNDFQKGDIAEGYSVSREKKESFPLTVTSAQKNPTAFYLCASRGPSSYNSPLHFGNGTRLTVT.

This chain links TRBV24-1 with TRBJ2-3; 12 bases are shared with TRBD2. V trimming: 7 bases; J trimming: 5 bases; junction bases outside the gene matches: 6. This CDR3 region has 15 residues. Germline assignment: CDR1 KGHDR and CDR2 SFDVKD. The CDR3 region has the DNA TGTGCCACCAGCGCTAGCGGGAGGGCCATAGATACGCAGTATTTT. It codes for CATSASGRAIDTQYF.

The rearrangement joins TRBV6-2 or TRBV6-3 to TRBJ2-3; no reliable D call. This CDR3 is built from 16 residues. V was cut by 6 bases and J by 2 bases, with 18 bases left in between. The germline CDR1 and CDR2 sequences are MNHEY and SVGEGT. The CDR3 DNA follows: TGTGCCAGCAGCTTCCTATCCCCTTTAGTCACAGATACGCAGTATTTT. It translates to CASSFLSPLVTDTQYF.

The chain recombines TRBV28 with TRBJ1-5; D gene unclear. The V end lost 6 bases, the J end lost 4 bases, and 10 bases lay between the germline ends. From germline, CDR1 is MDHEN and CDR2 SYDVKM. CDR3 size: 13 residues. The DNA of the CDR3 is TGTGCCAGCAGGTCGACGGAGAATCAGCCCCAGCATTTT. This codes for CASRSTENQPQHF.

V is TRBV6-1 and J is TRBJ1-2; TRBD1 agrees at 8 bases. The CDR3 contains 14 residues. V shed 10 bases, J shed 8 bases, and the junction held 15 bases outside the gene matches. In germline, CDR1 is MNHNS, CDR2 SASEGT. The DNA for the CDR3 is TGTGCCAACATCGTTCGGGTGGACAGGGACGGCTACACCTTC. As protein: CANIVRVDRDGYTF.

This clonotype appeared a few times. This chain links TRBV6-1 with TRBJ1-6; TRBD1 is a possible D gene (6 bases). Germline V lookup: CDR1 MNHNS, CDR2 SASEGT. The CDR3 is 13 amino acids. Trimming left V 5 bases short and J 8 bases short, with 10 bases between. This chain's CDR3 is CASSLQGYSPLHF. The CDR3 nucleotides are TGTGCCAGCAGTCTACAGGGATATTCACCCCTCCACTTT.

This clonotype occurred a few times. This chain links TRBV6-2 or TRBV6-3 with TRBJ2-7; either TRBD1 or TRBD2 may fit D (5 bases each). Germline V gene data show CDR1 as MNHEY and CDR2 as SVGEGT. V was shortened by 6 bases and J by 6 bases, with 15 bases between the two germline ends. CDR3 length: 13 amino acids. As DNA, the CDR3 is TGTGCCAGCAGAACAGGTTTTAGCGTCGAGCAGTACTTC. Translation: CASRTGFSVEQYF.

This clonotype was seen only a few times. The chain joins TRBV12-3 or TRBV12-4 to TRBJ1-2, with TRBD1 as a possible D gene (6 bases). V was shortened by 7 bases and J by 1 base, with 16 bases between the two germline ends. This CDR3 is 15 amino acids long. CDR3 DNA sequence: TGTGCCAGCAAACCCGGACAGACGATTAACTATGGCTACACCTTC. Translation gives CASKPGQTINYGYTF.

This clonotype has just a few counts. The chain has TRBV20-1 and TRBJ2-2; tentative D call: TRBD2 (6 bases). Germline CDR1 and CDR2: DFQATT and SNEGSKA (reference sequence). CDR3 size: 16 residues. Trimming pared 2 bases from V and 1 base from J, leaving 14 bases between. CDR3 nucleotide sequence: TGCAGTGCTAGAAAGTGGGGGGAGGAGAACACCGGGGAGCTGTTTTTT. Its protein product is CSARKWGEENTGELFF.

The gene calls are TRBV27 and TRBJ1-2; no reliable D call. The CDR3 sequence is 16 residues long. CDR1 is MNHEY, CDR2 SMNVEV, per germline (reference sequence). Trimming removed 3 bases at V and 4 bases at J, with 18 bases between. In nucleotides, the CDR3 is TGTGCCAGCAGTTTGTACAAAACGACCGCCCTCTATGGCTACACCTTC. Amino acid sequence: CASSLYKTTALYGYTF.

The chain links TRBV20-1 to TRBJ2-3; D perhaps matches TRBD1 (6 bases). The CDR3 totals 15 residues. The germline V gene has CDR1 DFQATT and CDR2 SNEGSKA (reference sequence). The V end was cut by 2 bases, the J end by 1 base, with 13 bases between. The CDR3 coding sequence is TGCAGTGCTAGACCTGCCAGGGGAGGCACAGATACGCAGTATTTT. Translation: CSARPARGGTDTQYF.

The rearrangement links TRBV12-3 or TRBV12-4 to TRBJ2-7; TRBD1 agrees at 8 bases. The CDR3 covers 14 residues. V trimming: 7 bases; J trimming: 4 bases; junction bases outside the gene matches: 9. CDR3 loop: CASTIRDRSYEQYF. The DNA of the CDR3 is TGTGCCAGCACTATCCGGGACAGGTCTTACGAGCAGTACTTC.

This clonotype has a handful of counts. The rearrangement links TRBV24-1 to TRBJ2-7; D gene unclear. The germline CDR1 and CDR2 sequences are KGHDR and SFDVKD. This CDR3 is 13 amino acids long. Trimming cost V 4 bases and J 4 bases, with 10 bases left between them. CDR3 sequence (DNA): TGTGCCACCAGTGAAAGTTCCTCTTACGAGCAGTACTTC. This gives the protein CATSESSSYEQYF.

This clonotype has only a few counts. This rearrangement joins TRBV6-5 to TRBJ1-5; D might be TRBD1 (6 bases). Deletions cut 0 bases from V and 11 bases from J, with 11 bases between. The CDR3 totals 13 residues. The germline CDR1 and CDR2 sequences are MNHEY and SVGAGI. CDR3 sequence (DNA): TGTGCCAGCAGTTACTCGGGGGCAGGAGCCCAGCATTTT. Translation: CASSYSGAGAQHF.

This clonotype was recorded a few times. This sequence joins TRBV6-2 or TRBV6-3 and TRBJ1-5; TRBD1 is a possible D gene (5 bases). The CDR3 extends over 16 amino acids. The germline V and J ends were trimmed by 5 bases and 6 bases, with 20 bases remaining between them. Germline V gives CDR1 MNHEY, CDR2 SVGEGT. CDR3: CASSTLLAGGSQPQHF. In DNA, the CDR3 is TGTGCCAGCAGTACCCTACTCGCCGGGGGGAGTCAGCCCCAGCATTTT.